The present TCR beta chain was sequenced within a study of monozygotic twins with cystic fibrosis. This CDR3 contains 15 residues. V trimming: 4 bases; J trimming: 4 bases; junction bases outside the gene matches: 8. Germline V CDR1 and CDR2: LGHNA, YNFKEQ. The sample holds a few counts of this clone. This table comes from immunoSEQ multiplex PCR, and its TCRdb copy is limited to in-frame clones, with some not included. The sample contains about 35,000 clones, approximately 70% of which appear only once. This chain connects TRBV4-2 to TRBJ1-1, with TRBD1 matching 8 bases. This clonotype originated in a girl aged 10 to 17 with cystic fibrosis. What was sequenced was blood. In DNA form, the CDR3 reads TGTGCCAGCAGCCCAGGGACAGGAGGCGGCACTGAAGCTTTCTTT. Translated: CASSPGTGGGTEAFF.